This entry lists 11 T cell receptor beta chains sequenced from one sample in a study of identical twins' blood T cells. TCRdb re-called the 5' RACE reads with MiXCR, one entry per CDR3 protein. Of roughly 380,000 distinct CDR3 sequences detected, roughly 27% appear once; the ten largest clones hold roughly 5.5%. Sequences were obtained from PBMCs. The receptors come from a woman aged 18 to 55 in good health.

This clonotype was detected only a few times. The rearrangement joins TRBV20-1 to TRBJ1-1; D not certain. The V gene lost 5 bases and the J gene lost 3 bases, with 10 bases spanning the gap. In germline, CDR1 is DFQATT, CDR2 SNEGSKA (reference sequence). The CDR3 is 12 residues long. The CDR3 loop is CSAPDAYTEAFF. DNA for the CDR3: TGCAGTGCTCCAGACGCGTACACTGAAGCTTTCTTT.

This clonotype came up a few times. This CDR3 is CASSPGGSVKNIQYF. The CDR3 region has the DNA TGTGCCAGCAGCCCGGGGGGGAGCGTAAAAAACATTCAGTACTTC. This chain links TRBV11-2 with TRBJ2-4, with 8 positions matching TRBD2. The CDR3 contains 15 residues. V was pared by 5 bases and J by 4 bases, with 7 bases of the junction left unmatched. CDR1 is SGHAT and CDR2 is FQNNGV in the germline V gene.

This clonotype showed up just a few times. The chain carries TRBV10-3 and TRBJ1-1, with D perhaps TRBD1 (6 bases). CDR1 and CDR2 (germline): ENHRY, SYGVKD. The CDR3 extends over 13 amino acids. Trimming pared 9 bases from V and 8 bases from J, leaving 19 bases between. The CDR3 nucleotides read TGTGCCATTCGAATAAGCACCGACAGGGAAGCTTTCTTT. Translated: CAIRISTDREAFF.

The V gene is TRBV6-2 or TRBV6-3, the J gene TRBJ2-1; 10 bases fit TRBD2. Per germline, CDR1 MNHEY and CDR2 SVGEGT. V dropped 5 bases and J dropped 6; count of bases not matched to a gene: 10. The CDR3 extends over 16 amino acids. The CDR3 here is CASSNRGLAVRNEQFF. The CDR3 DNA is TGTGCCAGCAGTAACCGTGGACTAGCGGTCCGCAATGAGCAGTTCTTC.

This clonotype was seen only a few times. The chain uses TRBV12-3 or TRBV12-4 and TRBJ1-4, with D unresolved. V lost 6 bases and J lost 5, with 16 bases in between. The CDR3 consists of 15 residues. CDR3 region: CASRKRDTSNEKLFF. The CDR3 DNA is TGTGCCAGCAGGAAAAGAGACACTTCCAATGAAAAACTGTTTTTT.

J is TRBJ2-3 and V is TRBV20-1; 7 bases align to TRBD2. Trimming at V came to 0 bases and at J to 0 bases, leaving 6 bases not matched to a gene. The CDR3 contains 16 residues. Germline V CDR1 and CDR2: DFQATT, SNEGSKA (reference sequence). CDR3 in amino acids: CSARDPPSGSTDTQYF. In DNA, the CDR3 is TGCAGTGCTAGAGATCCACCTAGCGGCAGCACAGATACGCAGTATTTT.

This clonotype occurred many times. This chain connects TRBV5-6 to TRBJ1-5; D gene ambiguous. The CDR3 totals 12 residues. CDR1 is SGHDT and CDR2 is YYEEEE in the germline V gene. Trimming removed 2 bases at V and 3 bases at J, with 3 bases between. For the CDR3, the DNA is TGTGCCAGCAGCTTCCTCAATCAGCCCCAGCATTTT. Translation gives CASSFLNQPQHF.

In the case of this clonotype: This may come from a read error, since a much larger clone is one base off. V and J are TRBV29-1 and TRBJ2-7; tentative D call: TRBD1 (5 bases). Per germline, CDR1 SQVTM and CDR2 ANQGSEA. The CDR3 is 12 amino acids. CDR3 bases: TGCAGCGTACTGACAGATACCTACGAGCGGTACTTC. This codes for CSVLTDTYERYF.

This clonotype was seen more than once but under ten times. The rearrangement uses TRBV27 and TRBJ2-7; D perhaps matches TRBD1 (5 bases). CDR3 length: 12 amino acids. Germline CDR1 MNHEY, CDR2 SMNVEV (reference sequence). The V end was cut by 7 bases, the J end by 7 bases, with 14 bases between. The CDR3 DNA reads TGTGCCAGCACCGGACATTTGGGGGAGCAGTACTTC. Its protein product is CASTGHLGEQYF.

There are a few counts of this clonotype. The rearrangement links TRBV10-3 to TRBJ1-1, with no clear D. Germline CDR1 is ENHRY and CDR2 is SYGVKD. This CDR3 contains 15 residues. Trimming pared 5 bases from V and 2 bases from J, leaving 15 bases between. CDR3 in amino acids: CAISRTGVGNTEAFF. DNA of the CDR3: TGTGCCATCAGTCGGACCGGGGTCGGAAACACTGAAGCTTTCTTT.

This chain links TRBV6-2 or TRBV6-3 with TRBJ2-1, with D possibly TRBD2 on 5 matching bases. CDR3 length: 15 amino acids. The germline V gene encodes CDR1 MNHEY and CDR2 SVGEGT. Between the trimmed V and J ends, which lost 2 bases and 2 bases, there was a span of 10 bases. The CDR3 protein is CASSYQLGPYNEQFF. The CDR3 DNA reads TGTGCCAGCAGTTACCAACTAGGGCCCTACAATGAGCAGTTCTTC.